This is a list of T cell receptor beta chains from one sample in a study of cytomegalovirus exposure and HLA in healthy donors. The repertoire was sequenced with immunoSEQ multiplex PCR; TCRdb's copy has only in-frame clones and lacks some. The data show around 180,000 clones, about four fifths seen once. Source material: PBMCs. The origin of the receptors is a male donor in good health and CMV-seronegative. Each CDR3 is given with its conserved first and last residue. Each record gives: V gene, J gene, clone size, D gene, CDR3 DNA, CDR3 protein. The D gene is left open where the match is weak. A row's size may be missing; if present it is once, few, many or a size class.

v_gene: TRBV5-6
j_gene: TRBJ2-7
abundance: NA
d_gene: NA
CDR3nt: TGTGCCAGCAGCTTTTGGCGCGGCGAGCAGTACTTC
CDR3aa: CASSFWRGEQYF

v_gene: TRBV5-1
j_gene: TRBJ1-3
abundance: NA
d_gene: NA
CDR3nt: TGCGCCAGCAGCTTGGCAGGGCGCGGAAACACCATATATTTT
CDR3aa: CASSLAGRGNTIYF

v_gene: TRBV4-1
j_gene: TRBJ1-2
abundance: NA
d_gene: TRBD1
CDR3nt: TGCGCCAGCAGCCCCCTCCCGAGGGGGCGCCTTGAGTATGGCTACACCTTC
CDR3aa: CASSPLPRGRLEYGYTF

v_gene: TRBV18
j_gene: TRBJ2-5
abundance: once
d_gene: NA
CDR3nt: TGTGCCAGCTCACCCAGGGAACTACAAGAGACCCAGTACTTC
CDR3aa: CASSPRELQETQYF

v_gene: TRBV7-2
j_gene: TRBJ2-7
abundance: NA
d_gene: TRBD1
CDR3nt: TGTGCCAGCAGCCAGGGAGGGACAGGGGCCTACGAGCAGTACTTC
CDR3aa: CASSQGGTGAYEQYF

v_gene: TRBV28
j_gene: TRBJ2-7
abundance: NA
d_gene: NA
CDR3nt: TGTGCCAGCACCCCGGGACTGACTACCTACGAGCAGTACTTC
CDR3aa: CASTPGLTTYEQYF

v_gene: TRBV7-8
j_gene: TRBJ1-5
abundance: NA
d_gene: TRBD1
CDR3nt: TGTGCCAGCAGCTTAGCTGGGACAGGGCATCAGCCCCAGCATTTT
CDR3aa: CASSLAGTGHQPQHF

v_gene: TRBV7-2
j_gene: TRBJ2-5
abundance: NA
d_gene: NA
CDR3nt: TGTGCCAGCAGCTTATGGGGGGGGGCCCGGGAGACCCAGTACTTC
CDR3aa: CASSLWGGARETQYF

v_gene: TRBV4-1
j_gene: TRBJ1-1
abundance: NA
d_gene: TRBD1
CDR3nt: TGCGCCAGCAGCCAAGAAAGGGGGGGACAGGGCTCGGGAACTGAAGCTTTCTTT
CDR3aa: CASSQERGGQGSGTEAFF

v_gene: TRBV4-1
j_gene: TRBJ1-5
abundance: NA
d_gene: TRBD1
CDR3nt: TGCGCCAGCAGCCAAGTAGCAGGGGGCGGGGAGCCCCAGCATTTT
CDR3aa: CASSQVAGGGEPQHF